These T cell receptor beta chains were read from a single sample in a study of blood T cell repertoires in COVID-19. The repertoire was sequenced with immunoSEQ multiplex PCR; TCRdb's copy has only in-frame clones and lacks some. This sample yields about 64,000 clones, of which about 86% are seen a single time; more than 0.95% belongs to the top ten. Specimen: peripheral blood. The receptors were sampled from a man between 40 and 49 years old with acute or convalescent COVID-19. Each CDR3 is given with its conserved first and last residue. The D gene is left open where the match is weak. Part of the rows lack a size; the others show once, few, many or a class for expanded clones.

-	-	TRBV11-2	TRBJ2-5	CASSLGGQTGQETQYF	TGTGCCAGCAGCTTAGGAGGGCAAACTGGCCAAGAGACCCAGTACTTC
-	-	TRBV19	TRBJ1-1	CASSIKGSMNTEAFF	TGTGCCAGTAGTATTAAGGGGTCCATGAACACTGAAGCTTTCTTT
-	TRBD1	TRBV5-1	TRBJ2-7	CASSLAPGGYEQYF	TGCGCCAGCAGCTTGGCTCCAGGGGGATACGAGCAGTACTTC
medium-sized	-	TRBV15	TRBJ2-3	CATSRDAEADTQYF	TGTGCCACCAGCAGAGATGCAGAGGCAGATACGCAGTATTTT
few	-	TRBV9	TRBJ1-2	CASNKAGEYYYGYTF	TGTGCCAGCAATAAGGCGGGGGAATATTACTATGGCTACACCTTC
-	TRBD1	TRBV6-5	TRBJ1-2	CASSRTGAGGYTF	TGTGCCAGCAGTCGGACAGGGGCTGGGGGCTACACCTTC
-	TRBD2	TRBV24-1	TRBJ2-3	CATSGASGGADTQYF	TGTGCCACCAGTGGGGCTAGCGGGGGGGCAGATACGCAGTATTTT
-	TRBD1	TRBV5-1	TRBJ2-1	CASSLGTGGHEQFF	TGCGCCAGCAGCCTCGGGACAGGGGGCCATGAGCAGTTCTTC
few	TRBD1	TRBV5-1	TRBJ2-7	CASSLETGAYYEQYF	TGCGCCAGCAGCTTGGAGACAGGGGCGTACTACGAGCAGTACTTC
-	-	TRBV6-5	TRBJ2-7	CASSLSRGYEQYF	TGTGCCAGCAGTTTATCGCGGGGATACGAGCAGTACTTC